The 29 T cell receptor beta chains presented below share a single source sample, sequenced in a study of response to subunit inactivated influenza vaccine. MiXCR, applied by TCRdb to the RT-PCR reads, yields one record per CDR3 protein. Here the sample spans approximately 680,000 distinct CDR3 sequences, about a sixth being singletons. The input for sequencing was PBMCs from blood, taken about 12 days after vaccination. These TCRs come from a man aged 45-65 years who received an inactivated influenza vaccine.

The table lists this clonotype with many counts. The chain has TRBV7-9 and TRBJ2-7; TRBD1 matches 7 bases. CDR1 and CDR2 from the germline V gene are SEHNR and FQNEAQ (reference sequence). The J segment lost 1 base and the V segment lost 5 bases, leaving 5 bases of the junction unmatched. This CDR3 comprises 14 residues. CDR3 region: CASSPRDRSYEQYF. Here the CDR3 DNA reads TGTGCCAGCAGCCCCCGGGACAGATCCTACGAGCAGTACTTC.

This chain joins TRBV6-5 and TRBJ2-7, with D possibly matching TRBD1 (6 bases). CDR1 is MNHEY and CDR2 is SVGAGI in the germline V gene. This CDR3 is built from 19 residues. Trimming stripped 0 bases from V and 0 bases from J, with 21 bases between. The CDR3 DNA is TGTGCCAGCAGTTACTCGAGGAGATCAGGGGTGAGGAGCTCCTACGAGCAGTACTTC. Translated: CASSYSRRSGVRSSYEQYF.

The chain is built from TRBV9 and TRBJ2-2, with 8 nucleotides matching TRBD2. Germline CDR1 and CDR2: SGDLS and YYNGEE. The CDR3 is made up of 17 amino acids. V trimming: 4 bases; J trimming: 5 bases; junction bases outside the gene matches: 13. The CDR3 here is CASSRGGGPPGTGELFF. The DNA for the CDR3 is TGTGCCAGCAGCCGAGGCGGGGGGCCCCCGGGGACCGGGGAGCTGTTTTTT. Based on the CDR3 plus reference TRBV9 and TRBJ2-2, the full variable domain is DSGVTQTPKHLITATGQRVTLRCSPRSGDLSVYWYQQSLDQGLQFLIQYYNGEERAKGNILERFSAQQFPDLHSELNLSSLELGDSALYFCASSRGGGPPGTGELFFGEGSRLTVL.

In this sample, this clonotype turned up a few times. The chain carries TRBV5-5 and TRBJ2-7, with 11 bases matching TRBD1. Germline trimming cut 5 bases from V and 5 bases from J; bases unmatched to any gene: 9. Germline CDR1 and CDR2: SGHKS and YYEKEE (reference sequence). This CDR3 contains 15 residues. The DNA of the CDR3 is TGTGCCAGCAGGGGTTTCGCGGGACAGGGGGACGAGCAGTACTTC. Its translation: CASRGFAGQGDEQYF. The full variable domain, completed using reference TRBV5-5 and TRBJ2-7, is DAGVTQSPTHLIKTRGQQVTLRCSPISGHKSVSWYQQVLGQGPQFIFQYYEKEERGRGNFPDRFSARQFPNYSSELNVNALLLGDSALYLCASRGFAGQGDEQYFGPGTRLTVT.

This clonotype was observed a few times. The V call is TRBV10-3, the J call TRBJ2-1; D gene ambiguous. The CDR3 is 12 amino acids. V was shortened by 6 bases and J by 7 bases, with 10 bases between the two germline ends. CDR1 and CDR2 from the germline V gene are ENHRY and SYGVKD. Written as DNA, the CDR3 is TGTGCCATCAGGAGCGACGCGAATGAGCAGTTCTTC. Protein product: CAIRSDANEQFF.

This clonotype was observed a few times. This chain connects TRBV4-2 to TRBJ2-5, with D maybe TRBD2 (6 bases). The CDR3 consists of 12 residues. The V end lost 1 base, the J end lost 10 bases, and 10 bases lay between the germline ends. Looked up from germline, CDR1 is LGHNA and CDR2 is YNFKEQ. CDR3 amino acids: CASSQGRGSQYF. DNA for the CDR3: TGTGCCAGCAGCCAAGGACGGGGGAGCCAGTACTTC.

J is TRBJ2-5 and V is TRBV21-1; TRBD2 is taken as the D call from the table, unchecked against the DNA. TRBV21-1 is described as a pseudogene. CDR3 length: 19 amino acids. CDR3 bases: TGTGCCAGCAGCAATAGTAGACAAAGGACTAGCGGGACTCAAGAGACCCAGTACTTC. Protein: CASSNSRQRTSGTQETQYF.

The table lists this clonotype with a few counts. The chain links TRBV10-3 to TRBJ1-5; D ambiguous. CDR1 and CDR2 (germline): ENHRY, SYGVKD. The V gene lost 4 bases and the J gene lost 0 bases, with 7 bases spanning the gap. The CDR3 runs 14 residues. Here the CDR3 DNA reads TGTGCCATCAGTGTAACGGATAGCAATCAGCCCCAGCATTTT. It translates to CAISVTDSNQPQHF.

This clonotype has just a few counts. The chain has TRBV24-1 and TRBJ2-7, with 12 bases fitting TRBD1. Germline V gene lookup returns CDR1 KGHDR and CDR2 SFDVKD. The V segment lost 9 bases and the J segment 2 bases; nucleotides outside the gene matches: 10. This CDR3 is 16 amino acids long. CDR3 loop: CATPGGTGGFAYEQYF. In DNA form, the CDR3 reads TGTGCCACCCCGGGGGGGACAGGGGGCTTCGCCTACGAGCAGTACTTC.

The chain employs TRBV15 and TRBJ2-7; 7 nucleotides match TRBD1. With 2 bases clipped from V and 3 bases from J, the junction kept 7 bases outside the gene matches. The CDR3 sequence is 15 residues long. CDR1 and CDR2 (germline): LNHNV, YYDKDF (reference sequence). The CDR3 DNA reads TGTGCCACCAGCAGATCCCGACAGGGTATCTACGAGCAGTACTTC. Its translation is CATSRSRQGIYEQYF.

The sample holds a few counts of this clonotype. The genes are TRBV5-5 and TRBJ2-2; 9 nucleotides agree with TRBD2. CDR3 length equals 16 residues. Germline assignment: CDR1 SGHKS and CDR2 YYEKEE (reference sequence). J lost 2 bases, V lost 3 bases, and 5 bases had no gene match. The CDR3 loop is CASSWVAGVNTGELFF. CDR3 nucleotides: TGTGCCAGCAGCTGGGTAGCGGGAGTCAACACCGGGGAGCTGTTTTTT.

The table lists this clonotype with a few counts. The genes are TRBV29-1 and TRBJ1-2, with a tentative D call TRBD1 (6 bases). Germline V gives CDR1 SQVTM, CDR2 ANQGSEA. CDR3 size: 13 residues. V gave up 7 bases and J gave up 4 bases, with 16 bases separating them. CDR3 amino acids: CSAQGQGPYGYTF. The CDR3 nucleotides are TGCAGCGCGCAGGGCCAGGGGCCCTATGGCTACACCTTC.

The rearrangement joins TRBV7-9 to TRBJ2-7, with TRBD1 as a possible D gene (5 bases). The germline CDR1 and CDR2 sequences are SEHNR and FQNEAQ (reference sequence). The ends were cut back, 1 base at V and 0 bases at J, with 13 bases in the middle. This CDR3 spans 16 amino acids. In nucleotides, the CDR3 is TGTGCCAGCAGCTTAGGACAGCCAGGATTCTCCTACGAGCAGTACTTC. Its protein is CASSLGQPGFSYEQYF.

The table lists this clonotype with a few counts. Here the CDR3 DNA reads TGCAGTGCTAGGGGACTATATGCGTACAATGAGCAGTTCTTC. Encoded protein: CSARGLYAYNEQFF. The J gene is TRBJ2-1, the V gene TRBV20-1; 7 bases align to TRBD2. The CDR3 spans 14 residues. The germline V gene has CDR1 DFQATT and CDR2 SNEGSKA (reference sequence). Unmatched junction bases numbered 6, after V lost 3 bases and J lost 4 bases.

This clonotype was seen ten or more times. J is TRBJ2-1 and V is TRBV12-3 or TRBV12-4, with D possibly TRBD1 on 7 matching bases. Trimming shortened V by 2 bases and J by 4 bases, and 15 bases separated the two germline ends. The CDR3 has 16 residues. CDR3 region: CASSLMVTGTYNEQFF. For the CDR3, the DNA is TGTGCCAGCAGTTTAATGGTGACAGGGACTTACAATGAGCAGTTCTTC.

This clonotype was observed a handful of times. V gene TRBV6-1 combines with J gene TRBJ1-5; a possible D gene is TRBD1 (6 bases). This CDR3 region has 15 residues. With 7 bases removed from V and 6 bases from J, the gap between germline ends came to 19 bases. Germline values: CDR1 MNHNS, CDR2 SASEGT. CDR3: CASTHGQRASQPQHF. The CDR3 DNA reads as TGTGCCAGCACACACGGACAGCGCGCTAGTCAGCCCCAGCATTTT.

CDR3 amino acids: CASSTTKNTEAFF. CDR3 coding DNA: TGTGCCAGCAGCACGACAAAGAACACTGAAGCTTTCTTT. The genes are TRBV7-9 and TRBJ1-1; D call uncertain. The CDR3 runs to 13 residues. The ends were cut back, 5 bases at V and 1 base at J, with 8 bases in the middle. Germline-derived CDR1 and CDR2 are SEHNR and FQNEAQ (reference sequence).

This clonotype has just a few counts. This sequence joins TRBV12-3 or TRBV12-4 and TRBJ2-7; D unclear. The CDR3 covers 15 residues. V lost 1 base to trimming and J lost 3 bases, with 13 bases between them. The CDR3: CASSLGALVSYEQYF. As DNA, the CDR3 is TGTGCCAGCAGTTTAGGGGCGCTGGTAAGCTACGAGCAGTACTTC.

The rearrangement links TRBV6-2 or TRBV6-3 to TRBJ2-3; 7 nucleotides agree with TRBD1. Germline lookup yields CDR1 MNHEY and CDR2 SVGEGT. CDR3 size: 15 residues. J was trimmed by 3 bases and V by 6 bases; bases with no gene match: 9. CDR3 sequence reads: CASSPGTVGTDTQYF. CDR3 nucleotide sequence: TGTGCCAGCAGCCCCGGGACAGTAGGGACAGATACGCAGTATTTT.

This clonotype was found many times. The chain links TRBV20-1 to TRBJ2-3, with 8 bases aligning to TRBD2. V dropped 4 bases and J dropped 0; count of bases not matched to a gene: 15. The CDR3 contains 18 residues. CDR1 DFQATT and CDR2 SNEGSKA come from the germline V gene (reference sequence). This CDR3 reads CSATRLGGRSSSTDTQYF. The CDR3 nucleotides read TGCAGTGCTACCCGACTGGGCGGGAGGTCTTCTAGCACAGATACGCAGTATTTT.

This rearrangement joins TRBV7-2 to TRBJ2-7; D call uncertain. Germline-derived CDR1 and CDR2 are SGHTA and FQGNSA. Trimming pared 1 base from V and 2 bases from J, leaving 9 bases between. The CDR3 loop spans 14 amino acids. CDR3 amino acids: CASSLVHSTYEQYF. The CDR3 DNA reads TGTGCCAGCAGCTTAGTTCACTCAACCTACGAGCAGTACTTC.

The genes are TRBV3-1 and TRBJ1-4; D unresolved. This CDR3 contains 15 residues. Trimming cost V 0 bases and J 6 bases, with 11 bases left between them. Germline V lookup: CDR1 LGHDT, CDR2 YNNKEL (reference sequence). The CDR3 bases are TGTGCCAGCAGCCAAGATCCCGGCCCGGATGAAAAACTGTTTTTT. This codes for CASSQDPGPDEKLFF. The variable domain in full, with the rest retrieved from reference TRBV3-1 and TRBJ1-4, is DTAVSQTPKYLVTQMGNDKSIKCEQNLGHDTMYWYKQDSKKFLKIMFSYNNKELIINETVPNRFSPKSPDKAHLNLHINSLELGDSAVYFCASSQDPGPDEKLFFGSGTQLSVL.

This clonotype showed up just a few times. J is TRBJ2-3 and V is TRBV4-3; weak D call: TRBD2 (6 bases). Trimming shortened V by 0 bases and J by 5 bases, and 12 bases separated the two germline ends. The germline CDR1 and CDR2 sequences are LGHNA and YSLEER. The CDR3 runs to 15 residues. The DNA for the CDR3 is TGCGCCAGCAGCCAAGAGCGGGAAGAGGGAGATACGCAGTATTTT. It translates to CASSQEREEGDTQYF.

This clonotype was counted only a few times. This rearrangement joins TRBV20-1 to TRBJ2-3; 8 positions match TRBD2. CDR3 length: 17 residues. Germline CDR1 reads DFQATT; CDR2 reads SNEGSKA (reference sequence). V was clipped by 1 base and J by 4 bases; unmatched bases: 13. The CDR3 loop reads CSARGSSGVTPPDTQYF. CDR3 nucleotides: TGCAGTGCTAGAGGGAGTAGCGGGGTTACCCCGCCAGATACGCAGTATTTT.

This rearrangement joins TRBV12-3 or TRBV12-4 to TRBJ1-4, with D unclear. CDR3 length equals 15 residues. V was trimmed by 6 bases and J by 6 bases, leaving 17 bases between them. The CDR3 is CASSLTGPRDEKLFF. CDR3 coding DNA: TGTGCCAGCAGCTTAACCGGGCCGCGGGATGAAAAACTGTTTTTT.

In DNA form, the CDR3 reads TGTGCCAGCAGCCGCCTTGGACCCTATGGCTACACCTTC. This sequence encodes CASSRLGPYGYTF. The chain uses TRBV7-9 and TRBJ1-2; no clear D gene. There are 13 residues in the CDR3. Germline V CDR1 and CDR2: SEHNR, FQNEAQ (reference sequence). Trimming shortened V by 5 bases and J by 4 bases, and 11 bases separated the two germline ends. Full variable domain (outside the CDR3, taken from reference TRBV7-9 and TRBJ1-2): DTGVSQNPRHKITKRGQNVTFRCDPISEHNRLYWYRQTLGQGPEFLTYFQNEAQLEKSRLLSDRFSAERPKGSFSTLEIQRTEQGDSAMYLCASSRLGPYGYTFGSGTRLTVV.

This clonotype has just one count. The chain recombines TRBV19 with TRBJ2-2; 10 nucleotides align to TRBD2. With 4 bases clipped from V and 4 bases from J, the junction kept 12 bases outside the gene matches. CDR3 size: 18 residues. CDR1 and CDR2 from the germline V gene are LNHDA and SQIVND (reference sequence). CDR3 DNA sequence: TGTGCCAGTAGTAGGCTCGTACGAAGCGGGAGGGGCACCGGGGAGCTGTTTTTT. It specifies CASSRLVRSGRGTGELFF.

The chain recombines TRBV15 with TRBJ2-7; 11 positions agree with TRBD1. Looked up from germline, CDR1 is LNHNV and CDR2 is YYDKDF (reference sequence). V was pared by 5 bases and J by 4 bases, with 4 bases of the junction left unmatched. This CDR3 comprises 14 residues. The CDR3 DNA sequence: TGTGCCACCAGCCAGGACAGGGGGCGGTACGAGCAGTACTTC. Residues: CATSQDRGRYEQYF.

There are a few counts of this clonotype. The rearrangement uses TRBV20-1 and TRBJ1-3, with D unresolved. Trimming stripped 6 bases from V and 0 bases from J, with 15 bases between. Looked up from germline, CDR1 is DFQATT and CDR2 is SNEGSKA (reference sequence). The CDR3 contains 15 residues. CDR3 sequence reads: CSATPLGSSGNTIYF. The CDR3 nucleotides read TGCAGTGCCACCCCCCTGGGCAGCTCTGGAAACACCATATATTTT.